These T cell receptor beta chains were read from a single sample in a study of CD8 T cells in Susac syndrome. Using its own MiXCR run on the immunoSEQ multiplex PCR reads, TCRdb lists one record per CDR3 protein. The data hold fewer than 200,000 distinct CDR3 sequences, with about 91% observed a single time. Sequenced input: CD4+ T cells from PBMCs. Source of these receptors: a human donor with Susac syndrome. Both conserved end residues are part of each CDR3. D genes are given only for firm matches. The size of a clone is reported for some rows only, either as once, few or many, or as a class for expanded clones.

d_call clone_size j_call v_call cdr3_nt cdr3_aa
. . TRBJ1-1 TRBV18 TGTGCCAGCTCACCAGCTTACAGGGACACTGAAGCTTTCTTT CASSPAYRDTEAFF
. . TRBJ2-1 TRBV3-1 TGTGCCAGCAGCCAAGGGTCTGATGCACTTCGTGGGCAGTTCTTC CASSQGSDALRGQFF
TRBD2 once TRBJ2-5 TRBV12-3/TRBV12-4 TGTGCCAGCAGTTTGGAACTAGCGGGGACACAAGAGACCCAGTACTTC CASSLELAGTQETQYF
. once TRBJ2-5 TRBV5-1 TGCGCCAGCAGCTTGGACTACTCGCCAGTAAAAGAGACCCAGTACTTC CASSLDYSPVKETQYF
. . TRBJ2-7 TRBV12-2 TGTGCAAGTCGCTTAGCTTTTGGTCTAGCGGGAGGTGGTAGATACGAGCAGTACTTC CASRLAFGLAGGGRYEQYF
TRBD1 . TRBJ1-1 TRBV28 TGTGCCAGCAGGCCGCAGGGGGCCGGAACTGAAGCTTTCTTT CASRPQGAGTEAFF
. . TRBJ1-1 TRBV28 TGTGCCAGCAGTTTATTAGTTAGCGGACCCGGCGATACTGAAGCTTTCTTT CASSLLVSGPGDTEAFF
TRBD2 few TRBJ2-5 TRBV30 TGTGCCTGGAGGTTGGCGGGAGGCGGGGAGACCCAGTACTTC CAWRLAGGGETQYF
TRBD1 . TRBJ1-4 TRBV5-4 TGTGCCAGCAGCTCCGGACAGGGAGGCGAAAAACTGTTTTTT CASSSGQGGEKLFF
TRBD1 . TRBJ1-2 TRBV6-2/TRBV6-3 TGTGCCAGCAGAGCCACAGGGGCAATTGATGGCTACACCTTC CASRATGAIDGYTF
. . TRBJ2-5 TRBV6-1 TGTGCCAGCAGCTTAACAGGGCATGGGGAGACCCAGTACTTC CASSLTGHGETQYF
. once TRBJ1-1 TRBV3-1 TGTGCCAGCAGCCCCCCAGGCAGGGCCCTTTTCCTTAGGGATTTGAACACTGAAGCTTTCTTT CASSPPGRALFLRDLNTEAFF
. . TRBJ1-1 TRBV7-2 TGTGCCAGCAGCTCATCCACGGTGAACACTGAAGCTTTCTTT CASSSSTVNTEAFF
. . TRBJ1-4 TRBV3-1 TGTGCCAGCTGCCATCGAGGGGGGGATGAAAAACTGTTTTTT CASCHRGGDEKLFF
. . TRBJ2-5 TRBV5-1 TGCGCCAGCAGCACGGCGTGGGTTGGGATCGTGCAAGAGACCCAGTACTTC CASSTAWVGIVQETQYF
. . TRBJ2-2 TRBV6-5 TGTGCCAGCAGACTAGTGAACACCGGGGAGCTGTTTTTT CASRLVNTGELFF
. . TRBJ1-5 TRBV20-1 TGCAGTGCTAGATCCCTAGGAGGAGATCCCAATTGGGGTTTGGTTCGTAATCAGCCCCAGCATTTT CSARSLGGDPNWGLVRNQPQHF
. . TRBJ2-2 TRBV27 TGTGCCAGCAGACCACAGGGTCGGGGTCCCGGGGAGCTGTTTTTT CASRPQGRGPGELFF
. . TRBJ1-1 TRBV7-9 TGTGCCAGCAGCCCCCCTAACGACGCAGGGAACACTGAAGCTTTCTTT CASSPPNDAGNTEAFF
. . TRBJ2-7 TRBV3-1 TGTGCCAGCAGCCAAGACCCCGCCTACGAGCAGTACTTC CASSQDPAYEQYF
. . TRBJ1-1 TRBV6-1 TGTGCCAGCAGTGGGGGAATTATTTGGGGGGTGGACACTGAAGCTTTCTTT CASSGGIIWGVDTEAFF
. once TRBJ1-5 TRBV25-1 TGTGCCAGCAGTGCAGCGGCCGGGACCAGGGGCAATCAGCCCCAGCATTTT CASSAAAGTRGNQPQHF
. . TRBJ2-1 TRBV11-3 TGTGCCAGCAGCTTATGGGGGAGCGCCAACTACAATGAGCAGTTCTTC CASSLWGSANYNEQFF
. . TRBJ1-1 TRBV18 TGTGCCAGCTCACTTTACATTTCAGGGTTCAAGAACACTGAAGCTTTCTTT CASSLYISGFKNTEAFF
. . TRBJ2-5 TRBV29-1 TGCAGCGTACGGCAGGGCGTAGAGACCCAGTACTTC CSVRQGVETQYF